This T cell receptor (beta chain) was retrieved from a study of cytomegalovirus exposure and HLA in healthy donors. V lost 5 bases and J lost 6, with 13 bases in between. Germline-derived CDR1 and CDR2 are SQVTM and ANQGSEA. The CDR3 length is 12 residues. This PCR relied on a set of 60 Vbeta primers and 13 Jbeta primers. Method: immunoSEQ multiplex PCR; TCRdb's copy keeps in-frame clones and lacks some. The sample lists some 130,000 clones; more than 80% were seen once. The V gene is TRBV29-1, the J gene TRBJ1-2, with D possibly matching TRBD1 (5 bases). The material sequenced was PBMCs. The TCR comes from a man aged 30 to 39 in good health and CMV-seronegative. The CDR3 coding sequence is TGCAGCGTTTACTTAACGGGGGATGGCTACACCTTC. Protein: CSVYLTGDGYTF.